This TCR beta chain was profiled in a study of cytomegalovirus exposure and HLA in healthy donors. Overall study: HLA-typed donors were the source of 90 million or so unique TCRs, which an early data release held. The study's findings and limits: Some highly shared sequence variants likely arose as a pipeline artifact.

V was cut by 1 base and J by 0 bases, with 9 bases left in between. The CDR3 runs 15 residues. Germline assignment: CDR1 SGHVS and CDR2 FQNEAQ. Primers for the PCR totalled 60 Vbeta and 13 Jbeta. Clones were sequenced by immunoSEQ multiplex PCR, and TCRdb holds only the in-frame ones, with some missing. The sample records 150,000 to 200,000 clones, 79% being singletons. About this clone: Its antigen is unknown.

This clonotype was sampled from a woman aged 45-60 years in good health and CMV-seronegative. This chain joins TRBV7-8 and TRBJ1-2; the D is unclear. Sequences were obtained from PBMCs. For the CDR3, the DNA is TGTGCCAGCAGCTTAGAGGCGGTAGCTAACTATGGCTACACCTTC. This sequence encodes CASSLEAVANYGYTF.